This TCR beta chain was observed in a study of cytomegalovirus exposure and HLA in healthy donors. Turning to the study itself: In an earlier analysis, 95 million to 140 million unique TCR beta sequences were found from some 200 million T cells.

The PCR was carried out with 60 Vbeta primers and 13 Jbeta primers. Method: immunoSEQ multiplex PCR; TCRdb's copy keeps in-frame clones and lacks some. The repertoire holds 90,000 to 100,000 clones, with 78% as singletons. This clone has only a few counts. Its antigen is still unknown. Trimming took 2 bases from V and 8 from J; bases not matched to a gene: 4. The germline CDR1 and CDR2 sequences are MNHEY and SVGAGI. This CDR3 spans 13 amino acids. Study-wide findings and caveats: The likely origin of a cluster of highly shared sequence variants was a sequencing artifact. Using the classifier, cytomegalovirus status was reportedly diagnosed with high specificity and sensitivity.

This clonotype originated in a woman aged 40 to 55 in good health and CMV-seronegative. The rearrangement links TRBV6-5 to TRBJ1-2; 8 bases match TRBD1. Input material: PBMCs. In DNA form, the CDR3 reads TGTGCCAGCAGTTACGGCCAGGGGGCAGGCTACACCTTC. This encodes CASSYGQGAGYTF.